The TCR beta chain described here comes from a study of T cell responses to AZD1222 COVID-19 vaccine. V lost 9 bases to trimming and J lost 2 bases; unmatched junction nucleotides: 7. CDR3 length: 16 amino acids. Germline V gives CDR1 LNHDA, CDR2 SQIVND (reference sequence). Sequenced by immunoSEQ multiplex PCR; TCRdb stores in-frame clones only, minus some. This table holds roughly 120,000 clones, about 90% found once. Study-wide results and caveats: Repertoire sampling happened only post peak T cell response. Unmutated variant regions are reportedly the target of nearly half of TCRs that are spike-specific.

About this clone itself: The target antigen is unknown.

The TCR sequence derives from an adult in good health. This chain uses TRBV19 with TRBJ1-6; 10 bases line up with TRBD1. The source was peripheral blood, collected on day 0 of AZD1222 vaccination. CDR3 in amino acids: CASGTGERPYNSPLHF. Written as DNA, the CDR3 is TGTGCCAGCGGGACAGGGGAGCGACCCTATAATTCACCCCTCCACTTT.